Reported below is one TCR beta chain. Its antigen remains undetermined. Nothing much larger sits one base from this clone, and base qualities are not available. Patients with a history of autoimmune disease or receiving systemic immunosuppression were excluded from the trial. Peripheral blood for TCR sequencing was collected from all dose cohorts at baseline, on cycle 4 day 1, and on cycle 7 day 1. Samples were obtained from an open-label, multicenter, first-in-human phase I dose-escalation trial of ivuxolimab. Adults with locally advanced or metastatic melanoma, renal cell, hepatocellular, or head and neck squamous cell carcinoma were enrolled in the trial. CD4+ and CD8+ T cells were sorted separately from peripheral blood before TCR sequencing. The entry originates in a study of OX40 agonist ivuxolimab in advanced cancers. Concerning the study at large: The costimulatory receptor OX40 (CD134) was targeted by ivuxolimab, a fully human IgG2 agonistic monoclonal antibody. Partial responses were achieved by three dose-escalation patients, of whom one had hepatocellular carcinoma and two had cutaneous melanoma. Intravenous ivuxolimab was administered to patients every 2 weeks at six dose levels: 0.01, 0.1, 0.3, 1.5, 3 and 10 mg/kg. Peripheral TCRbeta sequencing aimed to test whether ivuxolimab altered TCR sequence diversity and caused clonal T-cell expansion. Among the roughly 52 dose-escalation patients, around 19 had hepatocellular carcinoma, roughly 15 melanoma, 9 renal cell carcinoma and 9 head and neck cancer. A male proportion of 82.7% and a mean age of 60 years, ranging from about 23 to 90, were recorded for the dose-escalation cohort. Patients were allowed to have had prior anti-PD-1, anti-PD-L1 or anti-CTLA-4 therapy, and approximately 40% of the dose-escalation patients had been treated with checkpoint inhibitors. The paper describes the monotherapy dose-escalation part (N ≈ 49 patients) of the phase I trial of ivuxolimab.

Points the paper makes about the study in general: At doses from 0.1 to 3.0 mg/kg, clonal expansion was seen in both CD4+ and CD8+ blood T cells between baseline and week 6. Antigen specificity was not determined for the clonally expanded peripheral T cells. On average, CD8+ T cells showed more expanded clones than CD4+ T cells after ivuxolimab. Low levels of normalized T-cell clonal expansion were also shown by some nonresponding patients. In the 0.1-3.0 mg/kg groups, partial responders were among the patients with the lowest normalized peripheral clonal expansion, particularly in CD8+ T cells.

Trimmed from V: 2 bases; trimmed from J: 7 bases; junction bases lacking a gene match: 8. There are 16 amino acids in the CDR3, from cysteine to phenylalanine inclusive. Of all the DNA, just the CDR3 is kept, 48 bases in frame from base 1. The germline V gene encodes CDR1 MNHEY and CDR2 SMNVEV (reference sequence). To sequence the TCRbeta CDR3 region, genomic DNA was isolated from the sorted cells. The immunoSEQ Assay was used for sequencing of TCRbeta CDR3 regions. TCRdb mirrors the immuneACCESS table, restricted to in-frame sequences. Some clones are absent from its copies; in checked studies, under half trace to an unresolved V gene, and the reason for the others is unknown. The sample has about 23,000 clones on record, about 76% of them singletons. The top ten clones comprise approximately 2% of the sample.

The source material was CD4+ or CD8+ T cells sorted from blood, sampled in a trial of the OX40 agonist ivuxolimab. This chain joins TRBV27 to TRBJ2-1; 10 bases in the junction line up with TRBD2. The receptor comes from an adult with an advanced solid tumor such as melanoma, head and neck, liver or kidney cancer. The CDR3 reads CASSLALAGVQNEQFF. The DNA reads as follows: TGTGCCAGCAGTTTAGCGCTAGCGGGAGTACAGAATGAGCAGTTCTTC.